This is a list of T cell receptor beta chains from one sample in a study of chemoradiotherapy in HPV16-positive cancers. The table came from immunoSEQ multiplex PCR; TCRdb's copy has only in-frame clones and leaves some out. Here the sample spans more than 2,500 clones, about 80% being singletons. The sample consisted of tumor tissue, taken from a patient who underwent chemoradiotherapy. These receptors were taken from a human donor with HPV-associated anogenital cancer. Both conserved end residues are part of each CDR3. D genes are given only for firm matches. The size of a clone is reported for some rows only, either as once, few or many, or as a class for expanded clones.

j_gene | abundance | v_gene | d_gene | CDR3nt | CDR3aa
TRBJ2-1 | - | TRBV30 | TRBD1 | TGTGCCTGGAGTGTAGGAGCAGGGGGCACTTACAATGAGCAGTTCTTC | CAWSVGAGGTYNEQFF
TRBJ1-1 | - | TRBV7-8 | - | TGTGCCAGCAGGGGTCCCGACTTGGACACTGAAGCTTTCTTT | CASRGPDLDTEAFF
TRBJ2-1 | - | TRBV19 | TRBD2 | TGTGCCAGTAGTCCAGCGGGAGCCACTTACAATGAGCAGTTCTTC | CASSPAGATYNEQFF
TRBJ2-7 | - | TRBV9 | - | TGTGCCAGCAGCTCACGGGCCTCCGGGGCCTACGAGCAGTACTTC | CASSSRASGAYEQYF
TRBJ1-1 | - | TRBV7-3 | - | TGTGCCAGCAGCTTATCTGAGATGAACACTGAAGCTTTCTTT | CASSLSEMNTEAFF
TRBJ2-1 | - | TRBV11-2 | - | TGTGCCAGCAGCAAAGGTCCGGGACACCCTTACAATGAGCAGTTCTTC | CASSKGPGHPYNEQFF
TRBJ2-3 | - | TRBV4-1 | TRBD2 | TGCGCCAGCAGCCAAGAGGGGGGGGGCACAGATACGCAGTATTTT | CASSQEGGGTDTQYF
TRBJ2-1 | - | TRBV19 | - | TGTGCCAGTAGTATCGTATTAGCGCCAAATGAGCAGTTCTTC | CASSIVLAPNEQFF
TRBJ2-5 | - | TRBV7-3 | - | TGTGCCAGCAGCCGACCGGGACCTGGGGAGACCCAGTACTTC | CASSRPGPGETQYF
TRBJ2-7 | - | TRBV6-6 | TRBD2 | TGTGCCAGCAGTTACTTTGCGGGAGGCGCCTACGAGCAGTACTTC | CASSYFAGGAYEQYF
TRBJ2-2 | once | TRBV5-8 | - | TGTGCCAGCAGCCGATCGGCGACCGGGGAGCTGTTTTTT | CASSRSATGELFF
TRBJ2-5 | once | TRBV19 | TRBD2 | TGTGCCAGTAGTTCTCCAGCGGGAGGCATGGAGACCCAGTACTTC | CASSSPAGGMETQYF
TRBJ1-2 | - | TRBV5-1 | TRBD1 | TGCGCCAGCATGACCGGGACAGGGGTGCAAGGCTACACCTTC | CASMTGTGVQGYTF
TRBJ2-5 | - | TRBV5-1 | - | TGCGCCAGCAGCTTCGGGGTGGCCCAAGAGACCCAGTACTTC | CASSFGVAQETQYF
TRBJ1-2 | - | TRBV9 | - | TGTGCCAGCAGCGTCGCACCGAGAGGTACAGGCCCGAACTATGGCTACACCTTC | CASSVAPRGTGPNYGYTF
TRBJ2-3 | - | TRBV15 | - | TGTGCCACCAGCAGAGATGCACCAGGAGAGATCGGCACAGATACGCAGTATTTT | CATSRDAPGEIGTDTQYF
TRBJ1-5 | - | TRBV5-5 | - | TGTGCCAGCAGCTTGTGGGCACAGAATCAGCCCCAGCATTTT | CASSLWAQNQPQHF
TRBJ2-1 | - | TRBV25-1 | - | TGTGCCAGCATACCGCGGTTCTCCTACAATGAGCAGTTCTTC | CASIPRFSYNEQFF
TRBJ2-2 | - | TRBV6-5 | - | TGTGCCAGCAGCCCCCAGACTAGTCACACCGGGGAGCTGTTTTTT | CASSPQTSHTGELFF
TRBJ2-3 | - | TRBV6-6 | - | TGTGCCAGCAGTTACTGGACAGCCAGCACAGATACGCAGTATTTT | CASSYWTASTDTQYF
TRBJ1-1 | few | TRBV11-2 | TRBD1 | TGTGCCAGCAGCTTAGATCGGACAGGGCCTAACACTGAAGCTTTCTTT | CASSLDRTGPNTEAFF
TRBJ2-5 | - | TRBV5-4 | - | TGTGCCAGCCTTACCCTCATTGGGGGAGAGACCCAGTACTTC | CASLTLIGGETQYF
TRBJ2-1 | - | TRBV11-3 | - | TGTGCCAGCAGCCCGCAGGGCTCCAATGAGCAGTTCTTC | CASSPQGSNEQFF
TRBJ1-1 | - | TRBV7-9 | TRBD1 | TGTGCCAGCAGCTTATGGACAGGGGAAACTGAAGCTTTCTTT | CASSLWTGETEAFF
TRBJ2-2 | few | TRBV29-1 | - | TGCAGCGTTGCACAGGGCCCCGGGGAGCTGTTTTTT | CSVAQGPGELFF
TRBJ2-7 | - | TRBV5-5 | - | TGTGCCAGCAGCTCGAGGGGGACGGCCTACGAGCAGTACTTC | CASSSRGTAYEQYF
TRBJ1-2 | once | TRBV19 | - | TGTGCCTCCCGAACTCCAGGGTGGGATGGCTACACCTTC | CASRTPGWDGYTF
TRBJ2-5 | - | TRBV7-9 | - | TGTGCCAGCAGCTTAGGTGCTAGCGAAGAGACCCAGTACTTC | CASSLGASEETQYF
TRBJ1-1 | - | TRBV7-9 | - | TGTGCCAGCAGCTTATCCGGCCCCCAGGGGGAAGCTTTCTTT | CASSLSGPQGEAFF
TRBJ2-2 | - | TRBV27 | TRBD2 | TGTGCCAGCGGATGGGGGGGGAACACCGGGGAGCTGTTTTTT | CASGWGGNTGELFF
TRBJ2-3 | - | TRBV4-2 | - | TGTGCCAGCAGCCAAGGCCACAGCCTCAGCACAGATACGCAGTATTTT | CASSQGHSLSTDTQYF
TRBJ1-6 | few | TRBV15 | - | TGTGCCACCAGCAGAATGCAGATAGGTTCCTCACCCCTCCACTTT | CATSRMQIGSSPLHF
TRBJ2-5 | - | TRBV2 | - | TGTGCCAGCAGTGTTAGGGAGACCCAGTACTTC | CASSVRETQYF